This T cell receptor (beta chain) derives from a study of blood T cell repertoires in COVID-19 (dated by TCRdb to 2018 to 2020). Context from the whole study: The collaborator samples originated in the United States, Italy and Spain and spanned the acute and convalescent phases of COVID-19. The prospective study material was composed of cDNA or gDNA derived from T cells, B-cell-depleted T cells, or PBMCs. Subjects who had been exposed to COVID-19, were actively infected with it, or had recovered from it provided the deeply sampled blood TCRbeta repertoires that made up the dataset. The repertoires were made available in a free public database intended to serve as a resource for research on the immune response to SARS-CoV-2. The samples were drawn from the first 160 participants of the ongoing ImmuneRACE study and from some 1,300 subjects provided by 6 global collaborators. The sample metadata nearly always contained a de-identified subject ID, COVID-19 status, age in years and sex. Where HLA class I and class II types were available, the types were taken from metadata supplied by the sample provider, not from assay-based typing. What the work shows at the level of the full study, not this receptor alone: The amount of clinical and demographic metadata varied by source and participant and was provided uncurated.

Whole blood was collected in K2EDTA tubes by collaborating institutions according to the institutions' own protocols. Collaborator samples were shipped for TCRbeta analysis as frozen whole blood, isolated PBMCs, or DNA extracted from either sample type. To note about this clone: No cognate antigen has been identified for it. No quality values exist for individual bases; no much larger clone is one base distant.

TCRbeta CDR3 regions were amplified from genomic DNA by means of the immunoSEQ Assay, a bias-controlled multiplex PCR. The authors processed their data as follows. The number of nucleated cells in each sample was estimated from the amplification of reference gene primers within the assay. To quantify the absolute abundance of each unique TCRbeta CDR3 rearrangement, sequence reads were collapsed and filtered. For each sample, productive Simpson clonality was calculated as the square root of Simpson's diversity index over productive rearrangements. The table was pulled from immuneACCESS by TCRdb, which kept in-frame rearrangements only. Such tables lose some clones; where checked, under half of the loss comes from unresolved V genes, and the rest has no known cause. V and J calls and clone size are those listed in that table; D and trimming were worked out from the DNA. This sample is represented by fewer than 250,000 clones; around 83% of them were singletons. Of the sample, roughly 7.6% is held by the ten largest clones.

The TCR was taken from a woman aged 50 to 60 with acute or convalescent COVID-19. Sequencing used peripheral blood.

CDR3 loop: CASSSGLAKETQYF. The DNA is as follows: TGTGCCAGCAGCTCGGGACTAGCTAAAGAGACCCAGTACTTC. This sequence uses TRBV11-2 and TRBJ2-5, with 9 bases in between that match TRBD2. V lost 4 bases and J lost 3 bases, and the count of bases not matched to a germline gene is 3. The germline V gene supplies CDR1 SGHAT and CDR2 FQNNGV. The CDR3 spans 14 residues, from the cysteine through the phenylalanine. Only the CDR3 region is kept as DNA, spanning 42 bases read in frame from base 1.